This entry lists 24 T cell receptor beta chains sequenced from one sample in a study of read filtering for tumor transcriptome and immune sequencing. From 350 to 500 ng of RNA, a library with molecular barcoded alpha/delta and beta/gamma adaptors was made. TCRdb reanalysed the reads using MiXCR and keeps one entry per CDR3 protein. The top ten hold roughly 7.6% of the sample, which has 130,000 or so distinct CDR3 sequences, about 13% seen once. Sequenced material: a population of CD138-negative cells sorted from bone marrow. These receptors were collected from a donor aged 40 or older with multiple myeloma.

The V gene is TRBV11-2, the J gene TRBJ2-2; D may be TRBD2 (5 bases). Trimming shortened V by 5 bases and J by 4 bases, and 17 bases separated the two germline ends. CDR3 length equals 16 residues. Germline V lookup: CDR1 SGHAT, CDR2 FQNNGV. In DNA form, the CDR3 reads TGTGCCAGCAGCGCGAGACGGGTAGCGAGCACCGGGGAGCTGTTTTTT. Protein: CASSARRVASTGELFF.

A word on this clonotype: One end of the junction varies from germline; a read error may be responsible. V and J are TRBV7-9 and TRBJ2-2, with D perhaps TRBD1 or TRBD2 (6 bases each). Looked up from germline, CDR1 is SEHNR and CDR2 is FQNEAQ (reference sequence). The CDR3 has 19 residues. CDR3 in amino acids: CAGSSTIGRDWGRTGELFF. As DNA, the CDR3 is TGTGCCGGCAGCTCTACCATCGGCCGGGACTGGGGGCGTACCGGGGAGCTGTTTTTT. The full variable domain, completed using reference TRBV7-9 and TRBJ2-2, is DTGVSQNPRHKITKRGQNVTFRCDPISEHNRLYWYRQTLGQGPEFLTYFQNEAQLEKSRLLSDRFSAERPKGSFSTLEIQRTEQGDSAMYLCAGSSTIGRDWGRTGELFFGEGSRLTVL.

This clonotype was seen at least ten times. The chain couples TRBV15 to TRBJ2-3, with D uncertain. In germline, CDR1 is LNHNV, CDR2 YYDKDF (reference sequence). The CDR3 is 13 residues long. The V and J ends lost 8 bases and 5 bases respectively, with 14 bases between them. CDR3 residues: CATQRALKDTQYF. In nucleotides, the CDR3 is TGTGCCACCCAAAGGGCCCTTAAAGATACGCAGTATTTT.

In its sample, this clonotype was seen a few times. The rearrangement links TRBV24-1 to TRBJ1-1; D unresolved. The V and J ends lost 5 bases and 5 bases respectively, with 17 bases between them. Looked up from germline, CDR1 is KGHDR and CDR2 is SFDVKD. This CDR3 spans 15 amino acids. The CDR3 sequence: CATSAGTLDRTEAFF. The CDR3 DNA reads TGTGCCACCAGTGCCGGAACCCTGGATCGAACTGAAGCTTTCTTT.

Many counts were recorded for this clonotype. The chain employs TRBV6-5 and TRBJ1-5, with no clear D. The CDR3 extends over 13 amino acids. In germline, CDR1 is MNHEY, CDR2 SVGAGI. Trimming removed 2 bases from V and 2 bases from J, with 4 bases in between. The CDR3 reads CASSYTGNQPQHF. The CDR3 nucleotides read TGTGCCAGCAGTTACACAGGCAATCAGCCCCAGCATTTT.

For this clonotype: A much larger clone lies a single base off, so this may be a read error. CDR3 residues: CASSFPNSYEQHF. CDR3 sequence (DNA): TGTGCCAGCAGCTTCCCCAACTCCTACGAGCAGCACTTC. The chain has TRBV7-9 and TRBJ2-7, with D hard to call. Germline CDR1 SEHNR, CDR2 FQNEAQ (reference sequence). This CDR3 comprises 13 residues.

This clonotype was found many times. CDR3 region: CASSPPGLAGQETQYF. In DNA, the CDR3 is TGCGCCAGCAGCCCGCCGGGACTAGCGGGACAAGAGACCCAGTACTTC. This chain connects TRBV5-1 to TRBJ2-5, with TRBD2 identical over 13 bases. Per germline, CDR1 SGHRS and CDR2 YFSETQ. With V trimmed by 4 bases and J by 2 bases, 5 bases remained unmatched. This CDR3 comprises 16 residues. The variable domain in full, completed from reference TRBV5-1 and TRBJ2-5, reads KAGVTQTPRYLIKTRGQQVTLSCSPISGHRSVSWYQQTPGQGLQFLFEYFSETQRNKGNFPGRFSGRQFSNSRSEMNVSTLELGDSALYLCASSPPGLAGQETQYFGPGTRLLVL.

This clonotype was observed many times. This chain connects TRBV27 to TRBJ2-3, with D possibly matching TRBD2 (6 bases). Per germline, CDR1 MNHEY and CDR2 SMNVEV (reference sequence). The CDR3 totals 15 residues. The V gene lost 5 bases and the J gene lost 5 bases, with 17 bases spanning the gap. CDR3 nucleotides: TGTGCCAGCAGTCCAACTGGCGGGGCCGGAGATACGCAGTATTTT. Protein sequence: CASSPTGGAGDTQYF.

This clonotype showed up many times. The rearrangement uses TRBV30 and TRBJ1-1; tentatively, D is TRBD1 (5 bases). The CDR3 length is 14 residues. V lost 5 bases, J lost 3 bases, and 16 bases lay in between. Germline values: CDR1 GTSNPN, CDR2 SVGIG (reference sequence). Written as DNA, the CDR3 is TGTGCCTGGGTTAGGAGAGGGGTGTACACTGAAGCTTTCTTT. This translates into CAWVRRGVYTEAFF.

This clonotype was seen at least ten times. This sequence joins TRBV19 and TRBJ1-6, with TRBD1 as a possible D gene (5 bases). Trimming removed 5 bases at V and 10 bases at J, with 9 bases between. Germline CDR1 is LNHDA and CDR2 is SQIVND (reference sequence). The CDR3 contains 12 residues. The CDR3: CASSPGRSPLHF. CDR3 bases: TGTGCCAGTAGTCCAGGGAGGTCACCCCTCCACTTT.

This clonotype came up many times. Given the absence of the conserved phenylalanine or tryptophan at the CDR3 end, a read error is likely. This chain joins TRBV5-6 and TRBJ2-1; 11 bases fit TRBD2. This CDR3 region has 14 residues. J lost 6 bases, V lost 1 base, and 0 bases had no gene match. Per germline, CDR1 SGHDT and CDR2 YYEEEE. The CDR3 region has the DNA TGTGCCAGCAGCTTGACTAGCGGGAGCAATGAGCAGTTCCTC. Residues: CASSLTSGSNEQFL.

This clonotype was seen many times. The chain recombines TRBV19 with TRBJ1-4; 11 positions agree with TRBD1. The CDR3 sequence is 14 residues long. Germline loops: CDR1 LNHDA, CDR2 SQIVND (reference sequence). Trimming took 6 bases from V and 8 from J; bases not matched to a gene: 5. The CDR3 loop reads CASRPGQGEEKLFF. CDR3 nucleotide sequence: TGTGCCAGTAGGCCGGGACAGGGGGAGGAAAAACTGTTTTTT.

Concerning this clonotype: A much larger clone differs from this one at a single base, so this may be a read error. The gene calls are TRBV20-1 and TRBJ1-5; D unclear. CDR1 is DFQATT, CDR2 SNEGSKA, per germline (reference sequence). The CDR3 is 14 residues long. The V end lost 0 bases, the J end lost 4 bases, and 10 bases lay between the germline ends. This chain's CDR3 is CSARELGKNQPQHF. For the CDR3, the DNA is TGCAGTGCTAGAGAATTAGGCAAAAATCAGCCCCAGCATTTT.

The sample holds many counts of this clonotype. The V and J genes are TRBV9 and TRBJ2-1, with D tentatively TRBD1 or TRBD2 (7 bases each). The germline gives CDR1 SGDLS, CDR2 YYNGEE. V lost 3 bases to trimming and J lost 2 bases, with 18 bases between them. The CDR3 consists of 17 residues. CDR3 nucleotide sequence: TGTGCCAGCAGCGCCCAGCAGGGGGGGCTCACCTACAATGAGCAGTTCTTC. This encodes CASSAQQGGLTYNEQFF.

In this sample, this clonotype turned up many times. The chain employs TRBV5-1 and TRBJ2-1; 10 positions agree with TRBD1. CDR3 length equals 18 residues. The V and J ends lost 4 bases and 1 base, in that order; junction bases with no gene match: 11. CDR1 SGHRS and CDR2 YFSETQ come from the germline V gene. CDR3 loop: CASSRLTGTGASYNEQFF. The CDR3 nucleotides read TGCGCCAGCAGCCGACTCACCGGGACAGGGGCTTCCTACAATGAGCAGTTCTTC.

This clonotype showed up many times. The CDR3 DNA follows: TGCAGTGCTAGGGGGACTAGCGGACCCGACTCCTACGAGCAGTACTTC. The encoded protein is CSARGTSGPDSYEQYF. This chain connects TRBV20-1 to TRBJ2-7, with 11 bases matching TRBD2. The ends lost 3 bases at V and 0 bases at J; junction bases unmatched: 7. Per germline, CDR1 DFQATT and CDR2 SNEGSKA (reference sequence). This CDR3 has 16 residues.

This clonotype occurred many times. The V gene is TRBV6-2 or TRBV6-3, the J gene TRBJ1-2; a weak D match, TRBD1 (5 bases). V was shortened by 2 bases and J by 2 bases, with 6 bases between the two germline ends. The length of the CDR3 is 13 residues. Looked up from germline, CDR1 is MNHEY and CDR2 is SVGEGT. The CDR3 is CASSYRQNYGYTF. CDR3 coding DNA: TGTGCCAGCAGTTACCGACAGAACTATGGCTACACCTTC.

This clonotype was detected ten times or more. The V and J genes are TRBV10-1 and TRBJ2-7; D remains unclear. Trimming took 4 bases from V and 2 from J, leaving 9 bases between them. Germline V CDR1 and CDR2: WNHNN, SYGVQD (reference sequence). The CDR3 totals 13 residues. The DNA of the CDR3 is TGCGCCAGCAGTGCGGCAGGTACCTACGAGCAGTACTTC. It specifies CASSAAGTYEQYF.

The chain employs TRBV12-3 or TRBV12-4 and TRBJ2-3; the D gene is possibly TRBD2 (5 bases). The ends were cut back, 8 bases at V and 2 bases at J, with 17 bases in the middle. The CDR3 has 15 amino acids. CDR3 bases: TGTGCCAGCGGGGAAAGCGGAACAGTCACAGATACGCAGTATTTT. Its protein is CASGESGTVTDTQYF.

This clonotype was seen many times. The rearrangement joins TRBV7-2 to TRBJ2-1; TRBD2 aligns across 8 bases. The CDR3 has 16 residues. The germline V gene has CDR1 SGHTA and CDR2 FQGNSA. J lost 3 bases, V lost 4 bases, and 8 bases had no gene match. The CDR3 DNA reads TGTGCCAGCAGCTCCCGTCCTGCGGGGGGCTACAATGAGCAGTTCTTC. This encodes CASSSRPAGGYNEQFF. Full variable domain (rest looked up from reference TRBV7-2 and TRBJ2-1): GAGVSQSPSNKVTEKGKDVELRCDPISGHTALYWYRQSLGQGLEFLIYFQGNSAPDKSGLPSDRFSAERTGGSVSTLTIQRTQQEDSAVYLCASSSRPAGGYNEQFFGPGTRLTVL.

In its sample, this clonotype was seen a few times. The chain links TRBV12-3 or TRBV12-4 to TRBJ1-2; 9 nucleotides align to TRBD1. The length of the CDR3 is 14 residues. Trimming cost V 1 base and J 8 bases; bases outside gene matches: 5. The CDR3 sequence is CASSLGTGAGGYTF. CDR3 bases: TGTGCCAGCAGTTTAGGGACAGGGGCTGGAGGCTACACCTTC.

This clonotype was seen ten or more times. This chain links TRBV6-5 with TRBJ1-4; no clear D gene. The germline V gene has CDR1 MNHEY and CDR2 SVGAGI. Between the trimmed V and J ends, which lost 0 bases and 8 bases, there was a span of 7 bases. The CDR3 is 13 residues long. CDR3 sequence reads: CASSYSREEKLFF. In DNA form, the CDR3 reads TGTGCCAGCAGTTACTCGCGAGAAGAAAAACTGTTTTTT.

On this clonotype itself: A read error may produce the germline difference seen at one junction end. CDR3: CASSPSGRNNEQFF. CDR3 DNA sequence: TGTGCCAGCAGCCCCAGCGGGAGGAACAATGAGCAGTTCTTT. The chain uses TRBV3-1 and TRBJ2-1, with 9 bases fitting TRBD2. Germline CDR1 reads LGHDT; CDR2 reads YNNKEL (reference sequence). The CDR3 extends over 14 amino acids.

This clonotype was counted at least ten times. The chain employs TRBV29-1 and TRBJ2-3; D is tentatively TRBD1 or TRBD2 (5 bases each). The CDR3 has 14 residues. The germline V and J ends were trimmed by 6 bases and 2 bases, with 15 bases remaining between them. The V gene's germline CDR1 is SQVTM and CDR2 ANQGSEA. The CDR3 DNA sequence: TGCAGCGTGTCGGGGCCGTGGAACACAGATACGCAGTATTTT. Amino acids: CSVSGPWNTDTQYF.